What follows are 26 T cell receptor beta chains derived from one specimen sequenced in a study of OX40 agonist ivuxolimab in advanced cancers. Measured with immunoSEQ multiplex PCR; TCRdb has only the in-frame clones, and not every one. The data hold 50,000 to 65,000 clones, with about 90% observed a single time. Sequenced material: CD4+ or CD8+ T cells sorted from blood, taken in a trial of the OX40 agonist ivuxolimab. The receptors here all came from an adult with an advanced solid tumor such as melanoma, head and neck, liver or kidney cancer.

This rearrangement joins TRBV5-1 to TRBJ1-1; the D gene is possibly TRBD1 (6 bases). The V end lost 0 bases, the J end lost 6 bases, and 12 bases lay between the germline ends. The CDR3 extends over 14 amino acids. Germline CDR1 is SGHRS and CDR2 is YFSETQ. The CDR3 spells CASSLGPEGAEAFF. The CDR3 DNA reads as TGCGCCAGCAGCTTGGGACCCGAGGGGGCTGAAGCTTTCTTT.

The chain recombines TRBV10-2 with TRBJ2-7, with 7 nucleotides matching TRBD2. The CDR3 contains 15 residues. The germline CDR1 and CDR2 sequences are WSHSY and SAAADI. With V trimmed by 2 bases and J by 6 bases, 10 bases remained unmatched. The CDR3 reads CASSEPWDSGREQYF. The CDR3 DNA follows: TGCGCCAGCAGTGAGCCATGGGATAGCGGGCGCGAGCAGTACTTC.

CDR3 sequence: CASKQGQNEQFF. The DNA for the CDR3 is TGTGCCAGTAAACAGGGGCAAAATGAGCAGTTCTTC. V is TRBV19 and J is TRBJ2-1, with 7 bases that match TRBD1. V gave up 7 bases and J gave up 7 bases; unmatched junction bases: 4. Germline CDR1 and CDR2: LNHDA and SQIVND (reference sequence). CDR3 size: 12 residues.

The chain uses TRBV9 and TRBJ2-7, with TRBD2 as a possible D gene (5 bases). Germline values: CDR1 SGDLS, CDR2 YYNGEE. This CDR3 spans 14 amino acids. V was clipped by 0 bases and J by 3 bases, with 10 bases between them. The CDR3 bases are TGTGCCAGCAGCGTAGGCGCCGGGGACTACGAGCAGTACTTC. It yields the protein CASSVGAGDYEQYF.

This chain connects TRBV5-1 to TRBJ1-1; D may be TRBD1 (5 bases). This CDR3 comprises 15 residues. V was trimmed by 0 bases and J by 1 base, leaving 10 bases between them. Germline loops: CDR1 SGHRS, CDR2 YFSETQ. Here the CDR3 reads CASSLEMGENTEAFF. The CDR3 DNA is TGCGCCAGCAGCTTGGAGATGGGGGAGAACACTGAAGCTTTCTTT.

The chain recombines TRBV11-2 with TRBJ2-2, with TRBD2 matching over 8 bases. This CDR3 comprises 15 residues. V shed 5 bases and J 4 bases; nucleotides not matched to a gene: 6. The germline CDR1 and CDR2 sequences are SGHAT and FQNNGV. The CDR3 loop reads CASSPGLDTTGELFF. CDR3 sequence (DNA): TGTGCCAGCAGCCCGGGACTAGATACCACCGGGGAGCTGTTTTTT.

CDR3 coding DNA: TGTGCCAGCAGTTACTCGATGGTCAATCAGCCCCAGCATTTT. It codes for CASSYSMVNQPQHF. V usage is TRBV6-6 and J usage is TRBJ1-5; D remains ambiguous. This CDR3 has 14 residues. Per germline, CDR1 MNHNY and CDR2 SVGAGI (reference sequence). V was shortened by 0 bases and J by 3 bases, with 6 bases between the two germline ends.

The V and J genes are TRBV6-6 and TRBJ1-5; D not certain. The CDR3 consists of 13 residues. The V gene lost 7 bases and the J gene lost 14 bases, with 21 bases spanning the gap. CDR1 and CDR2 (germline): MNHNY, SVGAGI (reference sequence). The CDR3 sequence is CASTDSAPDAKHF. The DNA of the CDR3 is TGTGCCAGCACCGACTCAGCCCCTGACGCGAAGCATTTT.

This chain uses TRBV28 with TRBJ2-7, with 7 positions matching TRBD2. Germline-derived CDR1 and CDR2 are MDHEN and SYDVKM. With 8 bases clipped from V and 3 bases from J, the junction kept 13 bases outside the gene matches. The CDR3 has 15 amino acids. The CDR3 sequence is CASHPLGIAGYEQYF. CDR3 coding DNA: TGTGCCAGCCACCCCTTAGGGATAGCGGGCTACGAGCAGTACTTC.

This chain joins TRBV5-1 and TRBJ2-7; D unresolved. With 2 bases removed from V and 3 bases from J, the gap between germline ends came to 15 bases. The CDR3 contains 15 residues. Germline assignment: CDR1 SGHRS and CDR2 YFSETQ. The CDR3 DNA is TGCGCCAGCAGCTTAACCGGCTTAGGGATCTACGAGCAGTACTTC. Its protein is CASSLTGLGIYEQYF. Variable domain in full (rest from reference TRBV5-1 and TRBJ2-7): KAGVTQTPRYLIKTRGQQVTLSCSPISGHRSVSWYQQTPGQGLQFLFEYFSETQRNKGNFPGRFSGRQFSNSRSEMNVSTLELGDSALYLCASSLTGLGIYEQYFGPGTRLTVT.

The V gene is TRBV9, the J gene TRBJ2-2, with 13 bases aligning to TRBD2. The CDR3 runs 17 residues. J lost 7 bases, V lost 3 bases, and 9 bases had no gene match. Germline V CDR1 and CDR2: SGDLS, YYNGEE. The CDR3: CASSAGLAGAAFGELFF. The CDR3 DNA follows: TGTGCCAGCAGCGCCGGACTAGCGGGAGCCGCCTTCGGGGAGCTGTTTTTT.

The chain joins TRBV2 to TRBJ1-5; D unresolved. The CDR3 consists of 15 residues. Per germline, CDR1 SNHLY and CDR2 FYNNEI. Trimming pared 4 bases from V and 7 bases from J, leaving 17 bases between. CDR3 sequence reads: CASSARPLLGQPQHF. CDR3 coding DNA: TGTGCCAGCAGTGCCAGACCTCTACTTGGGCAGCCCCAGCATTTT.

The rearrangement uses TRBV7-2 and TRBJ2-4, with D possibly TRBD1 on 6 matching bases. Looked up from germline, CDR1 is SGHTA and CDR2 is FQGNSA. V shed 2 bases and J shed 0 bases, with 17 bases lying between them. This CDR3 has 18 amino acids. The CDR3 nucleotides are TGTGCCAGCAGCTTATGGGGGCCGTCAGTGACAGCCAAAAACATTCAGTACTTC. Its protein is CASSLWGPSVTAKNIQYF. Looking up the rest from reference TRBV7-2 and TRBJ2-4 gives the full variable domain: GAGVSQSPSNKVTEKGKDVELRCDPISGHTALYWYRQSLGQGLEFLIYFQGNSAPDKSGLPSDRFSAERTGGSVSTLTIQRTQQEDSAVYLCASSLWGPSVTAKNIQYFGAGTRLSVL.

This chain connects TRBV25-1 to TRBJ1-2; D may be TRBD1 (6 bases). CDR1 and CDR2 from the germline V gene are MGHDK and SYGVNS. Trimming removed 3 bases from V and 4 bases from J, with 12 bases in between. The CDR3 loop spans 14 amino acids. The CDR3 DNA sequence: TGTGCCAGCAGTGAGGCAGGGGCGGCCTATGGCTACACCTTC. As protein: CASSEAGAAYGYTF.

V and J are TRBV27 and TRBJ2-7; 13 bases match TRBD2. V lost 5 bases to trimming and J lost 9 bases; unmatched junction nucleotides: 10. Germline V gene lookup returns CDR1 MNHEY and CDR2 SMNVEV (reference sequence). The CDR3 loop spans 15 amino acids. In nucleotides, the CDR3 is TGTGCCAGCAGTCCCACTAGCGGGAGGGCCGGGGTGCAGTACTTC. The encoded protein is CASSPTSGRAGVQYF.

The chain couples TRBV29-1 to TRBJ2-1; 9 nucleotides line up with TRBD1. The V segment lost 1 base and the J segment 2 bases; nucleotides outside the gene matches: 0. The CDR3 spans 14 residues. In germline, CDR1 is SQVTM, CDR2 ANQGSEA. The CDR3 DNA follows: TGCAGCGTTGAAGGGACAGGGGCCTACAATGAGCAGTTCTTC. This gives the protein CSVEGTGAYNEQFF.

V gene TRBV28 combines with J gene TRBJ1-4; tentative D call: TRBD1 (5 bases). This CDR3 is built from 19 residues. V lost 6 bases and J 1 base, leaving 24 bases between the germline ends. From germline, CDR1 is MDHEN and CDR2 SYDVKM. CDR3 in DNA: TGTGCCAGCAGCACCTTACAAGGGGAAGTGCGGGTAACTAATGAAAAACTGTTTTTT. It yields the protein CASSTLQGEVRVTNEKLFF. The whole variable domain, remainder taken from reference TRBV28 and TRBJ1-4, is DVKVTQSSRYLVKRTGEKVFLECVQDMDHENMFWYRQDPGLGLRLIYFSYDVKMKEKGDIPEGYSVSREKKERFSLILESASTNQTSMYLCASSTLQGEVRVTNEKLFFGSGTQLSVL.

The chain couples TRBV6-5 to TRBJ2-1; unclear D gene. The length of the CDR3 is 15 residues. The V gene's germline CDR1 is MNHEY and CDR2 SVGAGI. V was cut by 8 bases and J by 6 bases, with 20 bases left in between. Here the CDR3 DNA reads TGTGCCAGCTCCAACGAAGGGCCTCGCCCCAATGAGCAGTTCTTC. This encodes CASSNEGPRPNEQFF.

V gene TRBV10-3 combines with J gene TRBJ2-1, with 8 bases matching TRBD1. Germline-derived CDR1 and CDR2 are ENHRY and SYGVKD. The V segment lost 8 bases and the J segment 7 bases; nucleotides outside the gene matches: 28. The CDR3 runs to 20 residues. The CDR3 DNA reads as TGTGCCATCTGGAGCGGGTCCGGGACAGGTCCTAGCGTTTTTAAGAATGAGCAGTTCTTC. Protein sequence: CAIWSGSGTGPSVFKNEQFF.

The V gene is TRBV7-2, the J gene TRBJ2-1; D call uncertain. The germline CDR1 and CDR2 sequences are SGHTA and FQGNSA. CDR3 size: 12 residues. V dropped 5 bases and J dropped 2 bases, with 4 bases sitting between them. CDR3 sequence (DNA): TGTGCCAGCAGCGGGACCTACAATGAGCAGTTCTTC. This gives the protein CASSGTYNEQFF.

This clone has just one count. The chain recombines TRBV14 with TRBJ2-1; D unclear. The germline V gene encodes CDR1 SGHDN and CDR2 FVKESK. This CDR3 region has 14 residues. Between the trimmed V and J ends, which lost 4 bases and 8 bases, there was a span of 15 bases. The CDR3 DNA reads TGTGCCAGCAGCCCTAGTCATATTTCGGATGAGCAGTTCTTC. This encodes CASSPSHISDEQFF.

This clone was recorded once. This sequence joins TRBV4-1 and TRBJ2-7, with 10 bases that match TRBD1. V shed 1 base, J shed 7 bases, and the junction held 4 bases outside the gene matches. Germline V gives CDR1 MGHRA, CDR2 YSYEKL. This CDR3 spans 14 amino acids. In nucleotides, the CDR3 is TGCGCCAGCAGCCAAGCGGGACAGGGGCGTGAGCAGTACTTC. It specifies CASSQAGQGREQYF.

The chain combines TRBV5-1 with TRBJ2-7, with D possibly being TRBD1 or TRBD2 (5 bases each). The ends were cut back, 3 bases at V and 3 bases at J, with 16 bases in the middle. The germline gives CDR1 SGHRS, CDR2 YFSETQ. The CDR3 is 15 amino acids. The CDR3 DNA is TGCGCCAGCAGCTCCTCGGGACGGAGTCTCTACGAGCAGTACTTC. It encodes CASSSSGRSLYEQYF.

The V call is TRBV19, the J call TRBJ2-2; 12 bases are shared with TRBD2. V gave up 3 bases and J gave up 6 bases; unmatched junction bases: 2. This CDR3 is 15 amino acids long. CDR1 is LNHDA and CDR2 is SQIVND in the germline V gene (reference sequence). DNA of the CDR3: TGTGCCAGTAGTATGCTAGCGGGAGGGCCCGGGGAGCTGTTTTTT. It translates to CASSMLAGGPGELFF.

This chain uses TRBV28 with TRBJ2-7; no clear D. V lost 2 bases and J 0 bases, leaving 14 bases between the germline ends. Germline V CDR1 and CDR2: MDHEN, SYDVKM. This CDR3 region has 16 residues. This CDR3 is CASSLNDFPSSYEQYF. The CDR3 bases are TGTGCCAGCAGTTTAAACGACTTTCCGAGCTCCTACGAGCAGTACTTC. Using reference TRBV28 and TRBJ2-7 for the parts outside the CDR3, the full variable domain is DVKVTQSSRYLVKRTGEKVFLECVQDMDHENMFWYRQDPGLGLRLIYFSYDVKMKEKGDIPEGYSVSREKKERFSLILESASTNQTSMYLCASSLNDFPSSYEQYFGPGTRLTVT.

V usage is TRBV7-9 and J usage is TRBJ2-7; D not certain. Trimming removed 5 bases at V and 3 bases at J, with 11 bases between. The CDR3 consists of 13 residues. Germline-derived CDR1 and CDR2 are SEHNR and FQNEAQ (reference sequence). CDR3 loop: CASSDSNNYEQYF. The CDR3, as DNA: TGTGCCAGCAGCGATAGCAATAACTACGAGCAGTACTTC.